The T cell receptor (beta chain) described here comes from a study of control samples from healthy donors and cancer patients. The table came from immunoSEQ multiplex PCR; TCRdb's copy has only in-frame clones and leaves some out. This sample has more than 45,000 clones, with around 93% found just once. This clone was recorded once. Germline values: CDR1 MNHNY, CDR2 SVGAGI (reference sequence). The V segment lost 6 bases and the J segment 3 bases; nucleotides outside the gene matches: 10. CDR3 length: 15 residues. Sequencing used PBMCs. The receptor was isolated from a man aged 25-45 years with colorectal cancer. This chain connects TRBV6-6 to TRBJ1-1, with 7 bases fitting TRBD1. This CDR3 is CASSPIPGQHTEAFF. The CDR3 coding sequence is TGTGCCAGCAGCCCAATCCCGGGACAGCACACTGAAGCTTTCTTT.